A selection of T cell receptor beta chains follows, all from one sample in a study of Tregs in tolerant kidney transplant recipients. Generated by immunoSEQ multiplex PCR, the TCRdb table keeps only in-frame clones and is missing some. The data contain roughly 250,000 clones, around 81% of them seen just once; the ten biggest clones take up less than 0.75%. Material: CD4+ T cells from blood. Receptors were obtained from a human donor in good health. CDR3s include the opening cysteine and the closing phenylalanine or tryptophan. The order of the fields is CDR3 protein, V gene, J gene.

CDR3aa: CASSLRGTGTGELFF
v_gene: TRBV11-3
j_gene: TRBJ2-2

CDR3aa: CANREGRTLNTEAFF
v_gene: TRBV7-2
j_gene: TRBJ1-1

CDR3aa: CAWSKQGNQPQHF
v_gene: TRBV30
j_gene: TRBJ1-5

CDR3aa: CASSLGQAYQETQYF
v_gene: TRBV5-4
j_gene: TRBJ2-5

CDR3aa: CASSPWGQETQYF
v_gene: TRBV7-9
j_gene: TRBJ2-5

CDR3aa: CASSPTGQPQHF
v_gene: TRBV7-9
j_gene: TRBJ1-5

CDR3aa: CASSDAGLRINYGYTF
v_gene: TRBV7-3
j_gene: TRBJ1-2

CDR3aa: CSVFAGQGSEQYF
v_gene: TRBV29-1
j_gene: TRBJ2-7

CDR3aa: CASSESGPFKDGYTF
v_gene: TRBV25-1
j_gene: TRBJ1-2

CDR3aa: CASSSRSNQPQHF
v_gene: TRBV6-5
j_gene: TRBJ1-5

CDR3aa: CASSLGLGTGGPNTEAFF
v_gene: TRBV11-3
j_gene: TRBJ1-1

CDR3aa: CASSYDLQGAGDEQYF
v_gene: TRBV6-5
j_gene: TRBJ2-7

CDR3aa: CASSRGTSGRVDTGELFF
v_gene: TRBV19
j_gene: TRBJ2-2

CDR3aa: CASSIPRGKGRDTQYF
v_gene: TRBV19
j_gene: TRBJ2-3

CDR3aa: CASTATPTKTNEKLFF
v_gene: TRBV7-9
j_gene: TRBJ1-4

CDR3aa: CASSPLFSGQGDEKLFF
v_gene: TRBV18
j_gene: TRBJ1-4

CDR3aa: CASSAQKGDNQPQHF
v_gene: TRBV6-1
j_gene: TRBJ1-5

CDR3aa: CASSWGLAGAYEQYF
v_gene: TRBV7-2
j_gene: TRBJ2-7

CDR3aa: CASSEVGANTEAFF
v_gene: TRBV6-5
j_gene: TRBJ1-1

CDR3aa: CASRRRATEAFF
v_gene: TRBV6-5
j_gene: TRBJ1-1

CDR3aa: CASSSPGPRKVYEQYF
v_gene: TRBV18
j_gene: NA

CDR3aa: CASSSGEGGIQYF
v_gene: TRBV14
j_gene: TRBJ2-4

CDR3aa: CSARDRAWLFF
v_gene: TRBV20-1
j_gene: TRBJ1-4

CDR3aa: CSVCPGASTDTQYF
v_gene: TRBV29-1
j_gene: TRBJ2-3

CDR3aa: CASSLIVLAGVRETQYF
v_gene: TRBV5-4
j_gene: TRBJ2-5

CDR3aa: CASSWGLAGPSSYNEQFF
v_gene: TRBV5-1
j_gene: TRBJ2-1

CDR3aa: CASSAPGTGFVEKLFF
v_gene: TRBV11-2
j_gene: TRBJ1-4

CDR3aa: CASSRGTATYEQYF
v_gene: TRBV14
j_gene: TRBJ2-7

CDR3aa: CASSPKGSSYEQYF
v_gene: TRBV5-4
j_gene: TRBJ2-7

CDR3aa: CASSPRADNYGYTF
v_gene: TRBV9
j_gene: TRBJ1-2

CDR3aa: CAGSSQTGLTF
v_gene: TRBV5-4
j_gene: TRBJ1-2

CDR3aa: CASSEGTSGIYNEQFF
v_gene: TRBV10-1
j_gene: TRBJ2-1

CDR3aa: CASSLTSGSTDTQYF
v_gene: TRBV7-9
j_gene: TRBJ2-3

CDR3aa: CAISGVASGRSSYNEQFF
v_gene: TRBV10-3
j_gene: TRBJ2-1

CDR3aa: CASSENPTYFREKLFF
v_gene: TRBV2
j_gene: TRBJ1-4

CDR3aa: CASSYLQGSMDEQYF
v_gene: TRBV6-5
j_gene: TRBJ2-7

CDR3aa: CASSQGDYNEQFF
v_gene: TRBV4-2
j_gene: TRBJ2-1

CDR3aa: CASSYDWARGYTF
v_gene: TRBV6-5
j_gene: TRBJ1-2

CDR3aa: CASSLGAFEQFF
v_gene: TRBV7-9
j_gene: TRBJ2-1

CDR3aa: CASNPDKLGDQPQHF
v_gene: TRBV6-6
j_gene: TRBJ1-5

CDR3aa: CASSHLTGQPQHF
v_gene: TRBV7-9
j_gene: TRBJ1-5

CDR3aa: CSVSTLGAGNTIYF
v_gene: TRBV29-1
j_gene: TRBJ1-3